The 12 T cell receptor beta chains below were found in one sample sequenced in a study of T cell repertoires in cytomegalovirus infection. Each CDR3 protein is one row after TCRdb ran MiXCR on the reads. The sample lists some 100,000 distinct CDR3 sequences; roughly a quarter were seen once. Specimen: CD8+ T cells from PBMCs. The receptor set was obtained from a human donor in good health (CMV status not recorded). Some clones in this sample may be carry-over from other donors' samples.

This clonotype was detected only a few times. V usage is TRBV11-2 and J usage is TRBJ1-5; D is unresolved. The CDR3 length is 16 residues. The V end was cut by 1 base, the J end by 9 bases, with 19 bases between. Per the germline V gene, CDR1 is SGHAT and CDR2 is FQNNGV. The CDR3 spells CASSLAPDEPGGPQHF. CDR3 in DNA: TGTGCCAGCAGCTTAGCCCCCGACGAGCCTGGCGGGCCCCAGCATTTT.

A few counts support this clonotype. The CDR3 sequence is CASSQDQQSHNEQFF. CDR3 sequence (DNA): TGCGCCAGCAGCCAAGATCAACAGTCCCACAATGAGCAGTTCTTC. This chain connects TRBV4-3 to TRBJ2-1; D unclear. Per the germline V gene, CDR1 is LGHNA and CDR2 is YSLEER. V gave up 0 bases and J gave up 5 bases, with 11 bases separating them. The CDR3 is 15 amino acids.

The table lists this clonotype with a few counts. J is TRBJ2-7 and V is TRBV28; perhaps TRBD1 as D (6 bases). The V end was cut by 10 bases, the J end by 2 bases, with 18 bases between. Per germline, CDR1 MDHEN and CDR2 SYDVKM. This CDR3 is 14 amino acids long. As DNA, the CDR3 is TGTGCCACCACCGCTTATGAGGGGGCCTACGAGCAGTACTTC. This translates into CATTAYEGAYEQYF.

The J gene is TRBJ2-5, the V gene TRBV15, with TRBD2 matching over 7 bases. Germline CDR1 and CDR2: LNHNV and YYDKDF (reference sequence). CDR3 length: 15 amino acids. Trimming took 5 bases from V and 2 from J; bases not matched to a gene: 8. The CDR3 sequence: CATSEGREQQETQYF. The CDR3 nucleotides read TGTGCCACCAGCGAGGGGAGGGAGCAACAAGAGACCCAGTACTTC.

This clonotype occurred many times. The chain couples TRBV15 to TRBJ2-3; D uncertain. Germline-derived CDR1 and CDR2 are LNHNV and YYDKDF (reference sequence). The CDR3 length is 14 residues. V gave up 0 bases and J gave up 5 bases, with 9 bases separating them. The CDR3 nucleotides are TGTGCCACCAGCAGAGACCCCCCCGGAGATACGCAGTATTTT. Its translation: CATSRDPPGDTQYF.

The chain is built from TRBV11-1 and TRBJ2-6; either TRBD1 or TRBD2 may fit D (6 bases each). With 3 bases removed from V and 0 bases from J, the gap between germline ends came to 15 bases. The CDR3 is made up of 18 amino acids. Germline CDR1 is SGHAT and CDR2 is FQDESV (reference sequence). CDR3 sequence (DNA): TGTGCCAGCAGCTTGAATCCGGGGGCACGCTCTGGGGCCAACGTCCTGACTTTC. It is translated as CASSLNPGARSGANVLTF.

V gene TRBV6-2 or TRBV6-3 combines with J gene TRBJ1-1; no firm D call. Germline V gives CDR1 MNHEY, CDR2 SVGEGT. The CDR3 has 14 residues. V dropped 8 bases and J dropped 1 base, with 14 bases sitting between them. The CDR3 loop is CASSLTNRNTEAFF. The CDR3 nucleotides are TGTGCCAGCTCTCTAACGAATCGGAACACTGAAGCTTTCTTT.

This clonotype was observed a few times. The chain links TRBV11-3 to TRBJ1-6; the D gene is possibly TRBD1 (5 bases). Germline-derived CDR1 and CDR2 are SGHNT and YENEEA. The CDR3 is 17 residues long. Trimming removed 5 bases at V and 0 bases at J, with 14 bases between. CDR3: CASSLGTEYSYNSPLHF. For the CDR3, the DNA is TGTGCCAGCAGCCTGGGGACTGAATACTCCTATAATTCACCCCTCCACTTT.

There are many counts of this clonotype. This sequence joins TRBV7-2 and TRBJ1-2; D remains ambiguous. CDR1 and CDR2 (germline): SGHTA, FQGNSA. The CDR3 loop spans 10 amino acids. The ends were cut back, 10 bases at V and 7 bases at J, with 10 bases in the middle. The CDR3 loop reads CATDGLGYTF. CDR3 nucleotide sequence: TGTGCCACGGACGGCCTTGGCTACACCTTC.

The chain uses TRBV4-1 and TRBJ2-5, with D perhaps given as TRBD1 or TRBD2 (6 bases each). This CDR3 comprises 15 residues. The V end lost 0 bases, the J end lost 5 bases, and 13 bases lay between the germline ends. Per the germline V gene, CDR1 is MGHRA and CDR2 is YSYEKL. The CDR3 loop reads CASSQDPGEDETQYF. The CDR3 DNA follows: TGCGCCAGCAGCCAAGACCCAGGGGAGGACGAGACCCAGTACTTC.

The chain links TRBV5-1 to TRBJ2-6, with D possibly matching TRBD2 (5 bases). The CDR3 sequence is 15 residues long. Germline-derived CDR1 and CDR2 are SGHRS and YFSETQ. V gave up 3 bases and J gave up 2 bases, with 9 bases separating them. The CDR3 sequence: CASSSSGTGANVLTF. As DNA, the CDR3 is TGCGCCAGCAGCTCCTCGGGGACTGGGGCCAACGTCCTGACTTTC.

The table lists this clonotype with many counts. The chain employs TRBV29-1 and TRBJ2-6; 8 nucleotides align to TRBD1. V shed 6 bases, J shed 0 bases, and the junction held 4 bases outside the gene matches. This CDR3 region has 15 residues. CDR1 and CDR2 from the germline V gene are SQVTM and ANQGSEA. CDR3: CSVGQGGSGANVLTF. CDR3 nucleotides: TGCAGCGTCGGACAGGGAGGCTCTGGGGCCAACGTCCTGACTTTC.